Shown below are 30 T cell receptor beta chains from a single sample sequenced in a study of beta chain features in type 1 diabetes. Which antigens these TCRs recognize remains unknown. Overall study findings and caveats: There was a moderate but significant shortening of TCRB CDR3s in all four CD4+ subsets of Type 1 diabetes patients.

Since all of the isolated RNA was reverse transcribed, expressed TCRB transcripts were what got sequenced. Sequenced by immunoSEQ multiplex PCR; TCRdb stores in-frame clones only, minus some. The sample records fewer than 200,000 clones, about 9.4% being singletons. Source material: central memory CD4+ T cells from blood. These receptors all come from a man under 40 with type 1 diabetes.

This chain uses TRBV2 with TRBJ2-7; 8 bases are a match to TRBD1. Germline CDR1 and CDR2: SNHLY and FYNNEI. This CDR3 has 12 residues. V was clipped by 8 bases and J by 6 bases; unmatched bases: 6. In DNA form, the CDR3 reads TGTGCCAGCTGCCTCGGACAGGGCGAGCAGTACTTC. It yields the protein CASCLGQGEQYF. The full variable domain, its missing parts supplied by reference TRBV2 and TRBJ2-7, is EPEVTQTPSHQVTQMGQEVILRCVPISNHLYFYWYRQILGQKVEFLVSFYNNEISEKSEIFDDQFSVERPDGSNFTLKIRSTKLEDSAMYFCASCLGQGEQYFGPGTRLTVT.

This clone turned up a few times. The chain links TRBV6-6 to TRBJ1-2; TRBD1 matches at 7 bases. Per germline, CDR1 MNHNY and CDR2 SVGAGI (reference sequence). With V trimmed by 5 bases and J by 4 bases, 10 bases remained unmatched. This CDR3 region has 15 residues. CDR3 in amino acids: CASSPDRDPLYGYTF. DNA of the CDR3: TGTGCCAGCAGTCCCGACAGGGACCCCCTCTATGGCTACACCTTC.

This clone was observed a few times. The chain has TRBV14 and TRBJ2-5; D might be TRBD1 (5 bases). This CDR3 contains 13 residues. V was cut by 4 bases and J by 1 base, with 7 bases left in between. CDR1 and CDR2 (germline): SGHDN, FVKESK. CDR3 sequence (DNA): TGTGCCAGCAGCCTAGGGGCCCAAGAGACCCAGTACTTC. Translating it yields CASSLGAQETQYF.

This clone has only a few counts. CDR3 DNA sequence: TGTGCCAGCAGTAAGAGTCGGGACTCCGGTCGGGGCTACACCTTC. It specifies CASSKSRDSGRGYTF. This chain joins TRBV27 and TRBJ1-2; D might be TRBD1 (5 bases). V gave up 5 bases and J gave up 8 bases, with 21 bases separating them. CDR1 is MNHEY, CDR2 SMNVEV, per germline (reference sequence). The CDR3 has 15 residues.

This clone was picked up many times. This CDR3 reads CASSYGQDYEQYF. The CDR3 region has the DNA TGTGCCAGCAGTTACGGTCAGGACTACGAGCAGTACTTC. The chain couples TRBV28 to TRBJ2-7; the D is unclear. The germline V and J ends were trimmed by 4 bases and 3 bases, with 10 bases remaining between them. CDR3 length: 13 residues. The V gene's germline CDR1 is MDHEN and CDR2 SYDVKM.

Comment on this clone: The germline gene is not matched at one end of the junction; a read error may be the cause. This rearrangement joins TRBV6-5 to TRBJ2-7, with 9 nucleotides matching TRBD1. The germline V gene encodes CDR1 MNHEY and CDR2 SVGAGI. The CDR3 consists of 12 residues. CDR3 nucleotide sequence: TGTGCCATCAGTGGGACAGGGACCGAGCAGTACTTC. This sequence encodes CAISGTGTEQYF.

There are many counts of this clone. CDR3 sequence (DNA): TGCAGCGTTGAACCCCCCACTAGCGCGGACAATGAGCAGTTCTTC. Its translation: CSVEPPTSADNEQFF. The rearrangement joins TRBV29-1 to TRBJ2-1; 7 positions agree with TRBD2. Germline V gene lookup returns CDR1 SQVTM and CDR2 ANQGSEA. J gave up 5 bases and V 2 bases, and 9 bases lay outside the gene matches. The CDR3 runs to 15 residues.

This clone was recorded a few times. The chain has TRBV2 and TRBJ2-2; 8 positions match TRBD1. CDR1 and CDR2 from the germline V gene are SNHLY and FYNNEI. The CDR3 length is 15 residues. Unmatched junction bases numbered 5, after V lost 7 bases and J lost 1 base. The CDR3 is CASNPGTGNTGELFF. DNA for the CDR3: TGTGCCAGCAACCCCGGGACAGGGAACACCGGGGAGCTGTTTTTT.

The CDR3 DNA reads TGTGCCATTTACCCGGCCTACCACCACAAGAAACAGATAACGGAGACCCAGTACTTC. Protein sequence: CAIYPAYHHKKQITETQYF. The genes are TRBV19 and TRBJ2-5; D gene unclear. Deletions cut 10 bases from V and 5 bases from J, with 35 bases between. The CDR3 runs to 19 residues. Germline loops: CDR1 LNHDA, CDR2 SQIVND (reference sequence). The entire variable domain, with the rest obtained from reference TRBV19 and TRBJ2-5, is as follows: DGGITQSPKYLFRKEGQNVTLSCEQNLNHDAMYWYRQDPGQGLRLIYYSQIVNDFQKGDIAEGYSVSREKKESFPLTVTSAQKNPTAFYLCAIYPAYHHKKQITETQYFGPGTRLLVL.

The J gene is TRBJ2-7, the V gene TRBV29-1, with 7 bases that match TRBD1. CDR3 size: 12 residues. The germline V gene has CDR1 SQVTM and CDR2 ANQGSEA. With 5 bases clipped from V and 9 bases from J, the junction kept 10 bases outside the gene matches. CDR3 sequence: CSVRQGEITQYF. CDR3 in DNA: TGCAGCGTTCGGCAGGGGGAAATAACGCAGTACTTC.

V and J are TRBV18 and TRBJ2-1, with D tentatively TRBD1 (6 bases). The length of the CDR3 is 16 residues. Germline V gives CDR1 KGHSH, CDR2 LQKENI. V was shortened by 2 bases and J by 9 bases, with 20 bases between the two germline ends. CDR3 DNA sequence: TGTGCCAGCTCACCAATGGACAGCTCCATTGGTGGTGAGCAGTTCTTC. It specifies CASSPMDSSIGGEQFF.

The V gene is TRBV19, the J gene TRBJ2-1; D unclear. The CDR3 loop spans 15 amino acids. From germline, CDR1 is LNHDA and CDR2 SQIVND (reference sequence). The germline V and J ends were trimmed by 1 base and 3 bases, with 10 bases remaining between them. The CDR3 nucleotides are TGTGCCAGTAGTATAGCGAGCAGGCACTACAATGAGCAGTTCTTC. This translates into CASSIASRHYNEQFF.

This clone was observed many times. This chain joins TRBV13 and TRBJ2-1, with D perhaps TRBD2 (5 bases). Germline CDR1 PRHDT, CDR2 FYEKMQ (reference sequence). This CDR3 has 14 amino acids. Between the trimmed V and J ends, which lost 3 bases and 8 bases, there was a span of 14 bases. As DNA, the CDR3 is TGTGCCAGCAGCTTGCAGACTCGGGGTTATGAGCAGTTCTTC. This gives the protein CASSLQTRGYEQFF.

This clone has more than one count but fewer than ten. The chain joins TRBV28 to TRBJ2-5; possible D gene TRBD1, 6 bases. V was shortened by 5 bases and J by 6 bases, with 7 bases between the two germline ends. Looked up from germline, CDR1 is MDHEN and CDR2 is SYDVKM. The CDR3 contains 11 residues. As DNA, the CDR3 is TGTGCCAGCAGTAGGGGGAAGACCCAGTACTTC. Its translation: CASSRGKTQYF. The full variable domain, its missing parts supplied by reference TRBV28 and TRBJ2-5, is DVKVTQSSRYLVKRTGEKVFLECVQDMDHENMFWYRQDPGLGLRLIYFSYDVKMKEKGDIPEGYSVSREKKERFSLILESASTNQTSMYLCASSRGKTQYFGPGTRLLVL.

This clone was seen ten or more times. The V call is TRBV29-1, the J call TRBJ2-1; D gene unclear. The germline V and J ends were trimmed by 5 bases and 2 bases, with 13 bases remaining between them. The CDR3 is 14 amino acids. The V gene's germline CDR1 is SQVTM and CDR2 ANQGSEA. The CDR3: CSVTDTGTYNEQFF. CDR3 nucleotide sequence: TGCAGCGTTACCGACACCGGTACCTACAATGAGCAGTTCTTC.

This clone was counted between two and nine times. V gene TRBV5-6 combines with J gene TRBJ2-7, with TRBD1 matching 10 bases. The CDR3 length is 15 residues. V lost 4 bases to trimming and J lost 4 bases; unmatched junction nucleotides: 8. Germline CDR1 SGHDT, CDR2 YYEEEE. CDR3 in DNA: TGTGCCAGCAGCCGAGGGGGGACAGGGGTATACGAGCAGTACTTC. Protein: CASSRGGTGVYEQYF.

The chain combines TRBV11-3 with TRBJ2-1, with D perhaps matching TRBD2 (6 bases). CDR3 size: 18 residues. Trimming cost V 0 bases and J 7 bases, with 22 bases left between them. Germline V gives CDR1 SGHNT, CDR2 YENEEA. This CDR3 is CASSLDQGGTSAPNEQFF. CDR3 sequence (DNA): TGTGCCAGCAGCTTAGATCAAGGCGGGACTTCCGCCCCAAATGAGCAGTTCTTC.

This clone was observed a few times. The chain recombines TRBV19 with TRBJ2-1; D perhaps matches TRBD1 (6 bases). V was trimmed by 2 bases and J by 9 bases, leaving 11 bases between them. CDR1 LNHDA and CDR2 SQIVND come from the germline V gene (reference sequence). The CDR3 length is 13 residues. The CDR3 DNA reads TGTGCCAGTAGTATATTAGGGGGTATTGAGCAGTTCTTC. As protein: CASSILGGIEQFF.

This clone occurred many times. This sequence joins TRBV5-4 and TRBJ1-2; the match to TRBD1 covers 9 bases. This CDR3 has 14 residues. Germline V gene data show CDR1 as SGHNT and CDR2 as YYREEE (reference sequence). J lost 8 bases, V lost 2 bases, and 7 bases had no gene match. The DNA of the CDR3 is TGTGCCAGCAGCTTCCCGGGACAGGGCGGCGGCTACACCTTC. It codes for CASSFPGQGGGYTF.

The chain links TRBV7-2 to TRBJ2-7; 10 positions match TRBD2. The CDR3 spans 16 residues. J was trimmed by 7 bases and V by 5 bases; bases with no gene match: 14. The germline CDR1 and CDR2 sequences are SGHTA and FQGNSA. The CDR3 DNA reads TGTGCCAGCAGCCCGCCGGGCCGGCTAGCGGGAGCTGAGCAGTACTTC. This encodes CASSPPGRLAGAEQYF. Full variable domain (rest looked up from reference TRBV7-2 and TRBJ2-7): GAGVSQSPSNKVTEKGKDVELRCDPISGHTALYWYRQSLGQGLEFLIYFQGNSAPDKSGLPSDRFSAERTGGSVSTLTIQRTQQEDSAVYLCASSPPGRLAGAEQYFGPGTRLTVT.

This clone was seen a handful of times. This chain links TRBV5-1 with TRBJ1-2, with no clear D. This CDR3 contains 13 residues. The germline V gene encodes CDR1 SGHRS and CDR2 YFSETQ. Trimming stripped 1 base from V and 2 bases from J, with 6 bases between. Written as DNA, the CDR3 is TGCGCCAGCAGCTTGTCCGGGAACTATGGCTACACCTTC. Amino acids: CASSLSGNYGYTF.

The sample holds a few counts of this clone. The chain employs TRBV15 and TRBJ2-5; TRBD1 aligns across 8 bases. The CDR3 extends over 15 amino acids. CDR1 and CDR2 from the germline V gene are LNHNV and YYDKDF (reference sequence). Losses at the gene ends were 5 bases for V and 4 bases for J; bases not matched to a gene: 9. CDR3 amino acids: CATSVPRTGLETQYF. CDR3 in DNA: TGTGCCACCAGCGTTCCGAGGACAGGGTTAGAGACCCAGTACTTC.

This clone was observed a handful of times. The rearrangement links TRBV6-5 to TRBJ2-3; D call uncertain. Between the trimmed V and J ends, which lost 7 bases and 1 base, there was a span of 9 bases. The CDR3 loop spans 13 amino acids. The germline gives CDR1 MNHEY, CDR2 SVGAGI. As DNA, the CDR3 is TGTGCCAGCACCCAAGCCGGCACAGATACGCAGTATTTT. This gives the protein CASTQAGTDTQYF.

The gene calls are TRBV21-1 and TRBJ1-5. TRBV21-1 is shown as a pseudogene. This CDR3 is 14 amino acids long. The DNA of the CDR3 is TGTGCCACAGCCCCCGCGGGGGTCAATCAGCCCCAGCATTTT. Its translation is CATAPAGVNQPQHF.

The rearrangement links TRBV11-2 to TRBJ1-4; TRBD1 aligns across 10 bases. Trimming cost V 4 bases and J 5 bases; bases outside gene matches: 4. The CDR3 length is 15 residues. Germline CDR1 reads SGHAT; CDR2 reads FQNNGV. The CDR3 reads CASSSRQGANEKLFF. CDR3 coding DNA: TGTGCCAGCAGCTCTCGACAGGGGGCGAATGAAAAACTGTTTTTT.

This clone was observed a handful of times. This chain connects TRBV7-3 to TRBJ2-7, with 8 bases matching TRBD2. Trimming removed 3 bases from V and 6 bases from J; junction bases left unmatched: 4. This CDR3 spans 13 amino acids. Germline V gene lookup returns CDR1 SGHTA and CDR2 FQGTGA. The chain's CDR3 is CASSFERGTEQYF. The CDR3 region has the DNA TGTGCCAGCAGCTTTGAGCGGGGGACCGAGCAGTACTTC.

V gene TRBV4-1 combines with J gene TRBJ1-4; D ambiguous. The CDR3 has 18 amino acids. V lost 5 bases and J lost 7, with 26 bases in between. CDR1 is MGHRA and CDR2 is YSYEKL in the germline V gene. CDR3 bases: TGCGCCAGCAGCGGGCGACTAACTTCACCCGTAGCGAGTGAAAAACTGTTTTTT. Translated, it gives CASSGRLTSPVASEKLFF.

This clone was found a few times. The chain uses TRBV6-5 and TRBJ1-2, with D possibly TRBD1 on 6 matching bases. This CDR3 has 15 amino acids. Germline lookup yields CDR1 MNHEY and CDR2 SVGAGI. Trimming removed 6 bases at V and 7 bases at J, with 21 bases between. The CDR3 sequence is CASSSRLNRERGYTF. The CDR3 DNA is TGTGCCAGCAGCTCGAGGTTAAACAGGGAACGTGGCTACACCTTC.

The chain recombines TRBV29-1 with TRBJ1-1; D might be TRBD1 (5 bases). The CDR3 is made up of 10 amino acids. Trimming pared 4 bases from V and 11 bases from J, leaving 11 bases between. Looked up from germline, CDR1 is SQVTM and CDR2 is ANQGSEA. The CDR3 here is CSVARGEAFF. The CDR3 DNA reads TGCAGCGTTGCTAGGGGTGAGGCTTTCTTT.

The rearrangement joins TRBV29-1 to TRBJ2-2, with D possibly TRBD2 on 6 matching bases. This CDR3 is built from 12 residues. Germline V gene data show CDR1 as SQVTM and CDR2 as ANQGSEA. The chain's CDR3 is CTLGDSTGELFF. The CDR3 region has the DNA TGCACCCTAGGGGACTCGACCGGGGAGCTGTTTTTT.